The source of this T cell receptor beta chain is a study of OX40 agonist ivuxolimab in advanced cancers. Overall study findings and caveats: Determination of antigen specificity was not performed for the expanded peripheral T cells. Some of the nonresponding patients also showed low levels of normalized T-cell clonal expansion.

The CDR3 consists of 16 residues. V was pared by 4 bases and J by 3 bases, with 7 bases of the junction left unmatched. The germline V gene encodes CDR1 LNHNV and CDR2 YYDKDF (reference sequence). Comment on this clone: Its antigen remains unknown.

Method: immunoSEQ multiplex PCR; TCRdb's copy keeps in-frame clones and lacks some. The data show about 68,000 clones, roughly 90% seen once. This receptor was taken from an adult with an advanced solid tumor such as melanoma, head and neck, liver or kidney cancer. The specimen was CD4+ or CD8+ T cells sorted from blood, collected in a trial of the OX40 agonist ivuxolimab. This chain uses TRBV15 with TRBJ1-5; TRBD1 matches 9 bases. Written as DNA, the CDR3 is TGTGCCACCAGCAAAACACAGGGGGCCTACAATCAGCCCCAGCATTTT. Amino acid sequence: CATSKTQGAYNQPQHF.